Presented here are 18 T cell receptor beta chains from one specimen sequenced in a study of blood T cell repertoires in COVID-19. The repertoire was sequenced with immunoSEQ multiplex PCR; TCRdb's copy has only in-frame clones and lacks some. The sample gives about 170,000 clones, around 91% of which show up once; roughly 0.77% is in the top ten. The sample was PBMCs or T cells enriched from blood (not recorded which). All receptors come from a woman between 18 and 29 years old who had recovered from COVID-19.

The chain joins TRBV7-9 to TRBJ1-2; D gene ambiguous. Looked up from germline, CDR1 is SEHNR and CDR2 is FQNEAQ (reference sequence). CDR3 size: 14 residues. With 1 base removed from V and 2 bases from J, the gap between germline ends came to 8 bases. The CDR3: CASSLVSGNYGYTF. DNA for the CDR3: TGTGCCAGCAGCTTAGTCAGCGGCAACTATGGCTACACCTTC.

The rearrangement joins TRBV5-6 to TRBJ2-1; possible D gene TRBD1, 6 bases. With 4 bases removed from V and 4 bases from J, the gap between germline ends came to 15 bases. CDR1 SGHDT and CDR2 YYEEEE come from the germline V gene. The CDR3 sequence is 15 residues long. CDR3 region: CASSLDEGVYNEQFF. CDR3 coding DNA: TGTGCCAGCAGCCTGGACGAGGGGGTTTACAATGAGCAGTTCTTC.

The V call is TRBV4-3, the J call TRBJ1-2; 9 bases fit TRBD1. Germline V gene lookup returns CDR1 LGHNA and CDR2 YSLEER. The CDR3 covers 17 residues. V shed 0 bases, J shed 1 base, and the junction held 6 bases outside the gene matches. The CDR3 DNA follows: TGCGCCAGCAGCCAAGAAATTATGACAGGGGGTAACTATGGCTACACCTTC. Amino acid sequence: CASSQEIMTGGNYGYTF.

This chain connects TRBV2 to TRBJ1-5; no clear D. V gave up 7 bases and J gave up 4 bases, with 11 bases separating them. The germline CDR1 and CDR2 sequences are SNHLY and FYNNEI. The CDR3 sequence is 13 residues long. The CDR3 nucleotides read TGTGCCAGCAAAAGGGAGGGTAATCAGCCCCAGCATTTT. It translates to CASKREGNQPQHF.

The chain couples TRBV15 to TRBJ2-1; 10 bases agree with TRBD2. The length of the CDR3 is 17 residues. Germline loops: CDR1 LNHNV, CDR2 YYDKDF (reference sequence). V trimming: 7 bases; J trimming: 7 bases; junction bases outside the gene matches: 16. The CDR3, as DNA: TGTGCCACCACCTCCGGAGGGGCTAGCGGGAGAGCTAATGAGCAGTTCTTC. This translates into CATTSGGASGRANEQFF.

V gene TRBV28 combines with J gene TRBJ1-2; TRBD1 might be the D (6 bases). The V and J ends lost 5 bases and 2 bases respectively, with 6 bases between them. The CDR3 runs to 12 residues. CDR1 MDHEN and CDR2 SYDVKM come from the germline V gene. CDR3 bases: TGTGCCAGCAGTACAGGGAACTATGGCTACACCTTC. Residues: CASSTGNYGYTF.

J is TRBJ1-2 and V is TRBV7-8; TRBD1 matches at 9 bases. CDR3 size: 14 residues. V shed 3 bases and J 6 bases; nucleotides not matched to a gene: 5. Germline loops: CDR1 SGHVS, CDR2 FQNEAQ. CDR3 sequence (DNA): TGTGCCAGCAGCTTGAAGGGACAGGGAAATGGCTACACCTTC. Translation gives CASSLKGQGNGYTF.

The chain employs TRBV6-4 and TRBJ2-5; D is unclear. Trimming removed 3 bases at V and 4 bases at J, with 12 bases between. The germline CDR1 and CDR2 sequences are MRHNA and SNTAGT. The CDR3 loop spans 14 amino acids. The CDR3 DNA follows: TGTGCCAGCAGTGAGGAAGCGAGTCGAGAGACCCAGTACTTC. This sequence encodes CASSEEASRETQYF.

This chain links TRBV11-1 with TRBJ2-3; the match to TRBD1 covers 8 bases. The trim removed 2 bases at V and 5 bases at J, leaving 6 bases unmatched. The germline V gene encodes CDR1 SGHAT and CDR2 FQDESV (reference sequence). This CDR3 is 15 amino acids long. The CDR3 DNA reads TGTGCCAGCAGCTTACAGGGGGCCGAAATAGATACGCAGTATTTT. This gives the protein CASSLQGAEIDTQYF.

The chain combines TRBV3-1 (or the pseudogene TRBV3-2) with TRBJ2-2, with 7 positions matching TRBD1. The V gene end was trimmed by 4 bases and the J gene end by 1 base; junction bases not matched to a gene: 6. Germline V CDR1 and CDR2: LGHDT, YNNKEL (reference sequence). This CDR3 contains 16 residues. The CDR3 DNA follows: TGTGCCAGCAGCCCGGACAGGCGAAGGAACACCGGGGAGCTGTTTTTT. It translates to CASSPDRRRNTGELFF.

The J gene is TRBJ2-7, the V gene TRBV2, with TRBD2 identical over 9 bases. V lost 6 bases, J lost 3 bases, and 6 bases stayed unmatched. The CDR3 loop spans 14 amino acids. CDR1 is SNHLY and CDR2 is FYNNEI in the germline V gene. The CDR3 DNA is TGTGCCAGCAGCGAGACTAGCGGATACTACGAGCAGTACTTC. This encodes CASSETSGYYEQYF.

The V gene is TRBV12-3 or TRBV12-4, the J gene TRBJ1-2; 7 nucleotides align to TRBD1. J lost 7 bases, V lost 6 bases, and 8 bases had no gene match. The CDR3 has 13 residues. CDR3 loop: CASRGDRAGGYTF. The CDR3 DNA reads as TGTGCCAGCAGGGGAGACAGGGCGGGTGGCTACACCTTC.

The CDR3 here is CSARGKEPQHF. DNA for the CDR3: TGCAGTGCTCGGGGAAAGGAGCCCCAGCATTTT. The chain is built from TRBV20-1 and TRBJ1-5, with D unclear. The germline V gene encodes CDR1 DFQATT and CDR2 SNEGSKA (reference sequence). Trimming took off 5 bases at V and 8 bases at J, with 10 bases between the two ends. CDR3 length equals 11 residues.

The rearrangement links TRBV12-3 or TRBV12-4 to TRBJ2-1; 9 bases map to TRBD1. The CDR3 covers 13 residues. With 11 bases clipped from V and 4 bases from J, the junction kept 6 bases outside the gene matches. This CDR3 reads CACGTGSYNEQFF. CDR3 sequence (DNA): TGTGCCTGCGGGACAGGGTCGTACAATGAGCAGTTCTTC.

The rearrangement links TRBV5-1 to TRBJ2-5; 10 positions agree with TRBD2. Germline V gene sequence: CDR1 SGHRS, CDR2 YFSETQ. CDR3 length: 16 amino acids. Losses at the gene ends were 2 bases for V and 3 bases for J; bases not matched to a gene: 7. CDR3 DNA sequence: TGCGCCAGCAGCTTCACTCTAGCGGGAGAAGAAGAGACCCAGTACTTC. It encodes CASSFTLAGEEETQYF.

The CDR3: CASSLTGVNSPLHF. DNA for the CDR3: TGTGCCAGCAGCTTAACAGGGGTTAATTCACCCCTCCACTTT. This chain joins TRBV5-6 and TRBJ1-6; TRBD1 aligns across 7 bases. The CDR3 covers 14 residues. Germline CDR1 reads SGHDT; CDR2 reads YYEEEE. Losses at the gene ends were 2 bases for V and 6 bases for J; bases not matched to a gene: 2.

The rearrangement joins TRBV5-1 to TRBJ1-1, with 9 bases lining up with TRBD1. Germline trimming cut 0 bases from V and 4 bases from J; bases unmatched to any gene: 7. The length of the CDR3 is 16 residues. Germline V lookup: CDR1 SGHRS, CDR2 YFSETQ. CDR3 in amino acids: CASSLGQGGKPTEAFF. CDR3 nucleotide sequence: TGCGCCAGCAGCTTGGGACAGGGGGGAAAACCCACTGAAGCTTTCTTT.

The chain is built from TRBV28 and TRBJ2-7, with 8 bases identical to TRBD1. The CDR3 length is 15 residues. The junction had 7 bases not matched to a gene; V was cut back by 5 bases and J by 1 base. Per the germline V gene, CDR1 is MDHEN and CDR2 is SYDVKM. As DNA, the CDR3 is TGTGCCAGCAGTCCCGACAGGGGCCGATCCTACGAGCAGTACTTC. Protein sequence: CASSPDRGRSYEQYF.